The 5 T cell receptor beta chains presented below share a single source sample, sequenced in a study of blood T cell repertoires in COVID-19. TCRdb keeps only in-frame clones here, not all; method: immunoSEQ multiplex PCR. In the table there are some 300,000 clones, more than 75% of which are singletons. Sequencing was done on a sample of PBMCs or T cells enriched from blood (not recorded which). The receptors originated from a young man who had recovered from COVID-19.

J is TRBJ1-2 and V is TRBV18, with 7 bases aligning to TRBD1. Per germline, CDR1 KGHSH and CDR2 LQKENI. V shed 1 base, J shed 0 bases, and the junction held 2 bases outside the gene matches. The CDR3 sequence is 15 residues long. The DNA for the CDR3 is TGTGCCAGCTCACCACGGGACAGCCCTAACTATGGCTACACCTTC. This codes for CASSPRDSPNYGYTF.

V is TRBV7-9 and J is TRBJ2-3, with D hard to call. The germline V gene encodes CDR1 SEHNR and CDR2 FQNEAQ (reference sequence). V was pared by 1 base and J by 1 base, with 21 bases between. The length of the CDR3 is 19 residues. The CDR3 sequence: CASSLVGPSRAFGTDTQYF. The CDR3 DNA sequence: TGTGCCAGCAGCTTAGTTGGTCCTTCCCGCGCCTTTGGCACAGATACGCAGTATTTT.

The V call is TRBV28, the J call TRBJ1-6; TRBD1 aligns across 7 bases. Germline CDR1 MDHEN, CDR2 SYDVKM. This CDR3 comprises 17 residues. The V and J ends lost 4 bases and 7 bases, in that order; junction bases with no gene match: 13. The DNA of the CDR3 is TGTGCCAGCAGTTCCAGGGGGGACAACTCCGCGAATTCACCCCTCCACTTT. The encoded protein is CASSSRGDNSANSPLHF. Full variable domain (outside the CDR3, taken from reference TRBV28 and TRBJ1-6): DVKVTQSSRYLVKRTGEKVFLECVQDMDHENMFWYRQDPGLGLRLIYFSYDVKMKEKGDIPEGYSVSREKKERFSLILESASTNQTSMYLCASSSRGDNSANSPLHFGNGTRLTVT.

A single count supports this clone. The rearrangement links TRBV21-1 to TRBJ1-5; the table's D call, TRBD1, has no DNA check behind it. TRBV21-1 constitutes a pseudogene. CDR3 length equals 15 residues. CDR3 residues: CASSKPGQGNQPQHF. The CDR3 DNA sequence: TGTGCCAGCAGCAAACCGGGACAGGGCAATCAGCCCCAGCATTTT.

The CDR3 nucleotides read TGTGCCAGCTCACCAGGGACAGGGAATACGCAGTATTTT. It translates to CASSPGTGNTQYF. The V and J genes are TRBV18 and TRBJ2-3; 9 bases match TRBD1. Unmatched junction bases numbered 1, after V lost 2 bases and J lost 7 bases. CDR1 and CDR2 from the germline V gene are KGHSH and LQKENI. The CDR3 is 13 amino acids.